A single sample is the source of the 5 T cell receptor beta chains below, sequenced in a study of persistence of HIV-infected CD4 T cells. Nonspecific anti-CD3/anti-CD28 bead stimulation represents the broad CD4+ T cell repertoire. Sorting of responding CD4+ T cells relied on upregulated CD40 ligand together with CD69. This was the immunoSEQ version 4 assay in survey mode. The method was immunoSEQ multiplex PCR; TCRdb's version includes in-frame clones alone and lacks a portion of them. The sample carries around 35,000 clones, 87% recorded once. These receptors lack a known antigen. The material was CD4+ T cells sorted from PBMCs after approximately 19-hour stimulation, obtained from a patient who received antiretroviral therapy. The receptors were gathered from an adult man with HIV who was CMV-seropositive.

On this clone itself: This sample includes further DNA sequences coding for the same CDR3. V gene TRBV7-2 combines with J gene TRBJ2-1; tentatively, D is TRBD2 (5 bases). V lost 5 bases, J lost 13 bases, and 15 bases lay in between. The CDR3 totals 12 residues. Germline V gene lookup returns CDR1 SGHTA and CDR2 FQGNSA. CDR3 amino acids: CASSKLDPEQFF. For the CDR3, the DNA is TGTGCCAGCAGCAAACTAGATCCTGAACAGTTCTTC.

J is TRBJ1-2 and V is TRBV27; D is undetermined. Germline V lookup: CDR1 MNHEY, CDR2 SMNVEV (reference sequence). This CDR3 is built from 14 residues. Deletions cut 2 bases from V and 1 base from J, with 8 bases between. The CDR3: CASSLIQHNYGYTF. CDR3 coding DNA: TGTGCCAGCAGTTTAATCCAGCATAACTATGGCTACACCTTC.

The chain has TRBV5-1 and TRBJ2-5; 12 bases align to TRBD2. There are 16 residues in the CDR3. V shed 4 bases, J shed 5 bases, and the junction held 9 bases outside the gene matches. The germline gives CDR1 SGHRS, CDR2 YFSETQ. CDR3 protein: CASSASGGGSKETQYF. The CDR3 DNA reads TGCGCCAGCAGCGCTAGCGGGGGGGGCAGTAAGGAGACCCAGTACTTC.

The rearrangement joins TRBV25-1 to TRBJ2-5, with 7 nucleotides matching TRBD1. This CDR3 is built from 14 residues. Germline V gene data show CDR1 as MGHDK and CDR2 as SYGVNS. The junction had 4 bases not matched to a gene; V was cut back by 4 bases and J by 2 bases. The CDR3 DNA reads as TGTGCCAGCAGTGCACCAGGGGGTCAAGAGACCCAGTACTTC. Protein sequence: CASSAPGGQETQYF.

The chain employs TRBV7-2 and TRBJ2-2; tentatively, D is TRBD2 (6 bases). The CDR3 runs 16 residues. Trimming left V 6 bases short and J 1 base short, with 15 bases between. From germline, CDR1 is SGHTA and CDR2 FQGNSA. Written as DNA, the CDR3 is TGTGCCAGCAGGGGCCGCGGTAGCGGGAACACCGGGGAGCTGTTTTTT. This translates into CASRGRGSGNTGELFF.